Reported below is one T cell receptor beta chain. The sample belongs to a study of blood T cell repertoires in COVID-19. Study-level information: Material from acute and convalescent COVID-19 was sourced from the United States, Italy and Spain.

V shed 8 bases and J 14 bases; nucleotides not matched to a gene: 14. The CDR3 extends over 13 amino acids. As handled by the study authors: It was from reference gene primer amplification that nucleated cell counts were estimated. Sequenced by immunoSEQ multiplex PCR; TCRdb stores in-frame clones only, minus some. That table is the source of V, J and clone size, and D and trimming were worked out from the DNA. The sample includes under 200,000 clones, approximately 88% of them seen just once. The sequenced sample consisted of peripheral blood. This chain links TRBV12-3 or TRBV12-4 with TRBJ1-4; TRBD1 matches at 7 bases. The origin of this receptor is a woman in her sixties or seventies who had recovered from COVID-19. CDR3 region: CASGETRQGRLFF. The CDR3, as DNA: TGTGCCAGCGGGGAGACAAGACAGGGAAGGCTGTTTTTT.